This TCR beta chain was obtained from a study of identical twins. One entry per CDR3 protein results from TCRdb running MiXCR on the 5' RACE reads. Of approximately 700,000 distinct CDR3 sequences detected, 18% appear once; the ten largest clones hold roughly 14%. In germline, CDR1 is SGHTA, CDR2 FQGNSA. Trimming left V 5 bases short and J 9 bases short, with 16 bases between. The CDR3 contains 13 residues. A further study also used this sample, focusing on T cells expressing NK-cell markers. As that study records: Dominant NKG2C+ clonotypes were found to form about 1.0-7.0% of CD8+ T cells in about 6 donors.

The receptor comes from a woman under 30 in good health. The chain has TRBV7-2 and TRBJ2-5; D possibly corresponds to TRBD1 (6 bases). The sample taken for sequencing was PBMCs. The CDR3, as DNA: TGTGCCAGCAGCACATACAGGGACGGGGCCCAGTACTTC. Protein: CASSTYRDGAQYF.